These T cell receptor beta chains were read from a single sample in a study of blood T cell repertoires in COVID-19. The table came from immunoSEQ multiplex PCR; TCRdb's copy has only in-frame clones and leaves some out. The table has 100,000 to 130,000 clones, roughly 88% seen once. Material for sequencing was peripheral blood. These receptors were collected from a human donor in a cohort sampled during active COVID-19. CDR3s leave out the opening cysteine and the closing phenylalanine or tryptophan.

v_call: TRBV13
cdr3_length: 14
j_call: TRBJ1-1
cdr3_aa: ASSLYDRTGNTEAF

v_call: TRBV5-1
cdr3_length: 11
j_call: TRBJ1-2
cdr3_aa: ASSLPAQGSYT

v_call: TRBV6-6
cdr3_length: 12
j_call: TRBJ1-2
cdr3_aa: ASYGPPGDYGYT

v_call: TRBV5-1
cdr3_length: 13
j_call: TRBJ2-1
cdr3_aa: ASSWDTLGLGEQF

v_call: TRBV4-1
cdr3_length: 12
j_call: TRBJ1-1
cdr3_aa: ASSQVVMNTEAF

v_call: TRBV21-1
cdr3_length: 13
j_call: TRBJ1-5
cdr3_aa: ASSKGGQLNQPQH

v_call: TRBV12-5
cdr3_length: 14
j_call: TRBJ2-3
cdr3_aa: ASGSPLSGDTDTQY

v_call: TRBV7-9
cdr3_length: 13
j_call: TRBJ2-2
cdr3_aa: ASSLELAFTGELF

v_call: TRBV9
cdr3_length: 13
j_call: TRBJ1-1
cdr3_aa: ASSVSGTGDTEAF

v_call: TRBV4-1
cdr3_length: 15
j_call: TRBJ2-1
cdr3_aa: ASSPLLAGDSYNEQF

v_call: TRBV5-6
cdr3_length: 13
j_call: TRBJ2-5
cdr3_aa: ASSATAGGRETQY